The present T cell receptor beta chain was sequenced within a study of T cells in tuberculosis. Study-wide context: Sequenced TCRs come from CD1B-GMM tetramer-binding T cells. Study results and caveats: Classification accuracy was 87% (AUROC 0.90) with the GMM-specific repertoire. Shorter CDR3-alpha in active tuberculosis partly drove smaller distances. Smaller distances to GMM-specific TCRs suggested their expansion in active tuberculosis.

The CDR3 totals 14 residues. Trimming stripped 1 base from V and 5 bases from J, with 11 bases between. Germline CDR1 reads MNHEY; CDR2 reads SMNVEV (reference sequence). The protocol was immunoSEQ multiplex PCR, while the TCRdb copy is restricted to in-frame clones and leaves out a portion. The sample shows 25,000 to 35,000 clones, less than 97% of them seen only once. Turning to this clone: Antigen unknown.

The sample was PBMCs. This sequence joins TRBV27 and TRBJ1-1; maybe TRBD1 (6 bases). The sequence came from a donor between 10 and 29 years old with latent tuberculosis or without tuberculosis infection. CDR3 in amino acids: CASSLWAGVTEAFF. CDR3 bases: TGTGCCAGCAGTTTATGGGCAGGGGTAACTGAAGCTTTCTTT.